Below, 31 T cell receptor beta chains from the same sample are listed, as sequenced in a study of graft-versus-host responses after intestinal transplantation. Using immunoSEQ multiplex PCR, the repertoire was profiled, and TCRdb retains in-frame clones only, with some absent. The table shows about 36,000 clones, with approximately 93% occurring only once. Which antigens these TCRs recognize remains unknown. Sequenced material: unstimulated CD4+ T cells sorted from spleen or lymph node cells, taken before transplant. The receptor set was obtained from a human donor who was the organ donor for an intestinal transplant.

The chain carries TRBV5-5 and TRBJ1-3, with D unresolved. Germline values: CDR1 SGHKS, CDR2 YYEKEE (reference sequence). The CDR3 is 15 amino acids. V lost 0 bases to trimming and J lost 0 bases, with 7 bases between them. CDR3 nucleotide sequence: TGTGCCAGCAGCTTGGGTCCCCGCTCTGGAAACACCATATATTTT. This gives the protein CASSLGPRSGNTIYF.

The genes are TRBV4-1 and TRBJ2-4; 9 bases fit TRBD1. The junction had 9 bases not matched to a gene; V was cut back by 3 bases and J by 6 bases. The CDR3 consists of 16 residues. Germline CDR1 MGHRA, CDR2 YSYEKL. CDR3 sequence reads: CASSHGRTGEANIQYF. The CDR3 DNA sequence: TGCGCCAGCAGCCACGGTAGGACAGGGGAAGCAAACATTCAGTACTTC.

In DNA form, the CDR3 reads TGTGCCAGCAGGGACCACAACATGGAGCAGTACTTC. This gives the protein CASRDHNMEQYF. The rearrangement joins TRBV2 to TRBJ2-7, with D unresolved. This CDR3 has 12 residues. Germline V gene data show CDR1 as SNHLY and CDR2 as FYNNEI. Trimming left V 6 bases short and J 7 bases short, with 13 bases between.

The chain is built from TRBV10-3 and TRBJ1-2, with D hard to call. Trimming pared 8 bases from V and 0 bases from J, leaving 7 bases between. CDR3 size: 12 residues. Germline lookup yields CDR1 ENHRY and CDR2 SYGVKD. The CDR3: CAIQTANYGYTF. The DNA for the CDR3 is TGTGCCATCCAAACAGCTAACTATGGCTACACCTTC.

V and J are TRBV7-9 and TRBJ2-1; maybe TRBD1 (6 bases). Looked up from germline, CDR1 is SEHNR and CDR2 is FQNEAQ (reference sequence). The CDR3 contains 15 residues. V shed 6 bases and J shed 5 bases, with 17 bases lying between them. CDR3 in amino acids: CASRNTGTQNNEQFF. DNA for the CDR3: TGTGCCAGCAGAAACACTGGGACACAAAACAATGAGCAGTTCTTC.

The genes are TRBV15 and TRBJ2-5, with D possibly matching TRBD1 (6 bases). The CDR3 is 16 amino acids. V was trimmed by 1 base and J by 2 bases, leaving 14 bases between them. CDR1 is LNHNV and CDR2 is YYDKDF in the germline V gene (reference sequence). Here the CDR3 reads CATSRGAGVVQETQYF. Here the CDR3 DNA reads TGTGCCACCAGCAGAGGGGCAGGGGTCGTGCAAGAGACCCAGTACTTC.

This chain joins TRBV4-1 and TRBJ1-5; 8 bases align to TRBD1. The CDR3 contains 16 residues. V lost 1 base and J lost 4; bases outside the gene matches: 6. Germline values: CDR1 MGHRA, CDR2 YSYEKL. The CDR3 coding sequence is TGCGCCAGCAGCCAAGTACAGGGGGGCTCTAATCAGCCCCAGCATTTT. Translation gives CASSQVQGGSNQPQHF.

On this clone itself: Other DNA sequences within the sample encode an identical CDR3. The rearrangement uses TRBV5-1 and TRBJ1-1, with D perhaps TRBD1 (6 bases). The germline V gene has CDR1 SGHRS and CDR2 YFSETQ. The CDR3 spans 14 residues. Trimming removed 0 bases at V and 2 bases at J, with 8 bases between. The CDR3 region is CASSLGGGNTEAFF. In DNA form, the CDR3 reads TGCGCCAGCAGCTTGGGAGGGGGTAACACTGAAGCTTTCTTT.

V usage is TRBV7-2 and J usage is TRBJ2-5; tentative D call: TRBD2 (6 bases). The CDR3 totals 13 residues. The ends were cut back, 5 bases at V and 11 bases at J, with 18 bases in the middle. Germline V lookup: CDR1 SGHTA, CDR2 FQGNSA. In DNA, the CDR3 is TGTGCCAGCAGCGGGGGGTTAATTAGGGCGCAGTACTTC. It encodes CASSGGLIRAQYF.

This clone appeared a few times. The V gene is TRBV6-5, the J gene TRBJ2-7, with a weak D call TRBD1 (5 bases). Germline V gives CDR1 MNHEY, CDR2 SVGAGI. V lost 0 bases, J lost 6 bases, and 15 bases lay in between. The CDR3 runs 15 residues. The CDR3 sequence: CASSYSIQGMAEQYF. CDR3 bases: TGTGCCAGCAGTTACTCGATTCAGGGAATGGCCGAGCAGTACTTC.

The rearrangement uses TRBV30 and TRBJ2-5, with TRBD2 matching over 10 bases. There are 13 residues in the CDR3. V was clipped by 8 bases and J by 5 bases; unmatched bases: 8. CDR1 and CDR2 from the germline V gene are GTSNPN and SVGIG (reference sequence). The CDR3 sequence: CAQRAGGLETQYF. The CDR3 region has the DNA TGTGCCCAAAGAGCGGGGGGGCTGGAGACCCAGTACTTC.

This chain joins TRBV2 and TRBJ1-2, with a possible D match to TRBD1 (5 bases). Germline CDR1 is SNHLY and CDR2 is FYNNEI. CDR3 length equals 12 residues. The V end lost 2 bases, the J end lost 4 bases, and 5 bases lay between the germline ends. CDR3 sequence: CASSERGYGYTF. The CDR3 bases are TGTGCCAGCAGTGAAAGGGGCTATGGCTACACCTTC.

This chain joins TRBV5-4 and TRBJ1-1; D unclear. V was pared by 3 bases and J by 0 bases, with 15 bases between. This CDR3 is built from 16 residues. Germline CDR1 and CDR2: SGHNT and YYREEE (reference sequence). CDR3 bases: TGTGCCAGCAGCTCTAACCTAGGTGTCATGAACACTGAAGCTTTCTTT. Translation: CASSSNLGVMNTEAFF.

The chain employs TRBV6-5 and TRBJ1-1, with 9 bases fitting TRBD1. The J segment lost 5 bases and the V segment lost 2 bases, leaving 3 bases of the junction unmatched. The germline CDR1 and CDR2 sequences are MNHEY and SVGAGI. This CDR3 comprises 14 residues. The CDR3 DNA sequence: TGTGCCAGCAGTTACGTAGACAGGGGGACTGAAGCTTTCTTT. It yields the protein CASSYVDRGTEAFF.

The gene calls are TRBV7-9 and TRBJ1-5; 7 bases align to TRBD1. V lost 5 bases, J lost 3 bases, and 10 bases stayed unmatched. The germline CDR1 and CDR2 sequences are SEHNR and FQNEAQ (reference sequence). CDR3 size: 16 residues. The CDR3 DNA follows: TGTGCCAGCAGCACCTTCGGGACAGCGGACAATCAGCCCCAGCATTTT. This gives the protein CASSTFGTADNQPQHF. Combining the CDR3 with reference TRBV7-9 and TRBJ1-5 gives the whole variable domain DTGVSQNPRHKITKRGQNVTFRCDPISEHNRLYWYRQTLGQGPEFLTYFQNEAQLEKSRLLSDRFSAERPKGSFSTLEIQRTEQGDSAMYLCASSTFGTADNQPQHFGDGTRLSIL.

The table lists this clone with a few counts. This chain links TRBV19 with TRBJ2-7; the D gene is possibly TRBD2 (6 bases). Trimming took off 1 base at V and 5 bases at J, with 9 bases between the two ends. Germline V lookup: CDR1 LNHDA, CDR2 SQIVND (reference sequence). This CDR3 is built from 13 residues. Written as DNA, the CDR3 is TGTGCCAGTAGTATAGCGGAGGGACACGAGCAGTACTTC. Its translation is CASSIAEGHEQYF.

V usage is TRBV2 and J usage is TRBJ2-5; tentative D call: TRBD2 (6 bases). The CDR3 is made up of 17 amino acids. Trimming took off 9 bases at V and 3 bases at J, with 26 bases between the two ends. The V gene's germline CDR1 is SNHLY and CDR2 FYNNEI. CDR3: CASVRFPQDTGEETQYF. The CDR3 coding sequence is TGTGCCAGTGTAAGATTCCCCCAGGACACGGGGGAAGAGACCCAGTACTTC.

V gene TRBV19 combines with J gene TRBJ1-5; D is unresolved. The germline V gene has CDR1 LNHDA and CDR2 SQIVND (reference sequence). Trimming stripped 0 bases from V and 0 bases from J, with 15 bases between. The CDR3 loop spans 18 amino acids. CDR3 DNA sequence: TGTGCCAGTAGTATAGAGGGCGGACGTACCTATAGCAATCAGCCCCAGCATTTT. It encodes CASSIEGGRTYSNQPQHF.

This clone has a single count. The rearrangement links TRBV2 to TRBJ2-1, with a weak D call TRBD1 (5 bases). The length of the CDR3 is 15 residues. CDR1 SNHLY and CDR2 FYNNEI come from the germline V gene. Trimming shortened V by 7 bases and J by 0 bases, and 13 bases separated the two germline ends. Here the CDR3 DNA reads TGTGCCAGCACGACGACAGCCTTCTCCTACAATGAGCAGTTCTTC. Translating it yields CASTTTAFSYNEQFF.

This chain joins TRBV6-5 and TRBJ1-1; TRBD1 might be the D (5 bases). This CDR3 spans 14 amino acids. Per the germline V gene, CDR1 is MNHEY and CDR2 is SVGAGI. Trimming removed 4 bases at V and 4 bases at J, with 13 bases between. The CDR3: CASSLDIPSTEAFF. CDR3 DNA: TGTGCCAGCAGTTTGGACATCCCTAGCACTGAAGCTTTCTTT.

The CDR3 sequence is CAWRNPGQGSYEQYF. CDR3 coding DNA: TGTGCCTGGAGGAACCCGGGACAGGGGAGCTACGAGCAGTACTTC. The J gene is TRBJ2-7, the V gene TRBV30, with 10 bases fitting TRBD1. This CDR3 spans 15 amino acids. Germline CDR1 and CDR2: GTSNPN and SVGIG (reference sequence). V trimming: 3 bases; J trimming: 3 bases; junction bases outside the gene matches: 8.

The chain uses TRBV4-1 and TRBJ2-2; 8 positions agree with TRBD1. Trimming took 1 base from V and 5 from J; bases not matched to a gene: 6. Germline assignment: CDR1 MGHRA and CDR2 YSYEKL. The CDR3 runs to 16 residues. The CDR3 sequence: CASSQGQGMRTGELFF. Written as DNA, the CDR3 is TGCGCCAGCAGCCAAGGACAGGGGATGAGGACCGGGGAGCTGTTTTTT.

The chain joins TRBV4-3 to TRBJ1-2, with no clear D. The CDR3 sequence is 13 residues long. The V and J ends lost 4 bases and 7 bases respectively, with 13 bases between them. CDR1 is LGHNA and CDR2 is YSLEER in the germline V gene. Here the CDR3 reads CASSRSLTSGYTF. The CDR3 nucleotides are TGCGCCAGCAGCCGATCCTTAACAAGTGGCTACACCTTC.

This sequence joins TRBV19 and TRBJ2-7; perhaps TRBD1 as D (6 bases). This CDR3 has 13 amino acids. Germline V CDR1 and CDR2: LNHDA, SQIVND (reference sequence). Trimming cost V 6 bases and J 2 bases, with 11 bases left between them. In DNA form, the CDR3 reads TGTGCCAGTAGACCGACAGGAGCCTACGAGCAGTACTTC. Protein: CASRPTGAYEQYF.

The CDR3 here is CASSRNRQGNTEAFF. DNA for the CDR3: TGTGCCAGCAGCAGGAACCGACAGGGGAACACTGAAGCTTTCTTT. The chain links TRBV5-4 to TRBJ1-1; 7 bases match TRBD1. Germline loops: CDR1 SGHNT, CDR2 YYREEE (reference sequence). J gave up 1 base and V 4 bases, and 7 bases lay outside the gene matches. The CDR3 consists of 15 residues.

The chain joins TRBV30 to TRBJ1-5; 8 bases line up with TRBD1. V was pared by 0 bases and J by 2 bases, with 18 bases of the junction left unmatched. The CDR3 sequence is 20 residues long. Germline V gene data show CDR1 as GTSNPN and CDR2 as SVGIG (reference sequence). Here the CDR3 reads CAWSVRFGRGRLSGNQPQHF. The CDR3 nucleotides are TGTGCCTGGAGTGTACGATTCGGCAGGGGGCGGTTGAGTGGCAATCAGCCCCAGCATTTT.

This rearrangement joins TRBV7-2 to TRBJ2-1; TRBD2 matches at 10 bases. This CDR3 has 18 amino acids. CDR1 and CDR2 (germline): SGHTA, FQGNSA. V gave up 5 bases and J gave up 0 bases; unmatched junction bases: 10. The CDR3 loop is CASSRRAGGLVSYNEQFF. In nucleotides, the CDR3 is TGTGCCAGCAGCCGTCGAGCGGGGGGGCTCGTCTCCTACAATGAGCAGTTCTTC.

The rearrangement uses TRBV27 and TRBJ1-6; a weak D match, TRBD1 (5 bases). This CDR3 is 13 amino acids long. Trimming removed 0 bases from V and 8 bases from J, with 5 bases in between. Germline values: CDR1 MNHEY, CDR2 SMNVEV (reference sequence). This chain's CDR3 is CASSLSGDSPLHF. The CDR3 DNA reads as TGTGCCAGCAGTTTATCGGGGGATTCACCCCTCCACTTT.

The table lists this clone with a count of one. The chain has TRBV5-4 and TRBJ2-4, with 9 bases fitting TRBD1. Germline CDR1 and CDR2: SGHNT and YYREEE (reference sequence). V lost 4 bases, J lost 1 base, and 9 bases stayed unmatched. The CDR3 spans 17 residues. Written as DNA, the CDR3 is TGTGCCAGCAGCCATTATCCGGGACAGGGTGCCAAAAACATTCAGTACTTC. It is translated as CASSHYPGQGAKNIQYF.

The chain has TRBV19 and TRBJ2-5; 7 nucleotides align to TRBD1. V was clipped by 5 bases and J by 0 bases; unmatched bases: 3. Germline CDR1 and CDR2: LNHDA and SQIVND (reference sequence). This CDR3 is built from 14 residues. The CDR3 sequence: CASSLTGDQETQYF. The DNA of the CDR3 is TGTGCCAGTAGTCTTACAGGGGACCAAGAGACCCAGTACTTC.

The chain recombines TRBV7-9 with TRBJ2-1; D remains ambiguous. From germline, CDR1 is SEHNR and CDR2 FQNEAQ (reference sequence). The CDR3 loop spans 17 amino acids. V was pared by 1 base and J by 0 bases, with 13 bases between. The CDR3 DNA reads TGTGCCAGCAGCTTAGGCGCGATAGGGCTCTCCTACAATGAGCAGTTCTTC. As protein: CASSLGAIGLSYNEQFF.